This T cell receptor beta chain was identified during a study of CXCR3-negative and CXCR3-positive naive CD8 T cells. Findings of the study overall: The level of CXCR3 expression partially decreased after cryopreservation; the majority of assays used fresh PBMCs. CXCR3-positive naive cells had more hydrophobic TRB CDR3s than CXCR3-negative naive cells.

Phenotypically, naive CD8+ T cells corresponded to CD45RO-CCR7+CD27+CD95-. All TRB cDNA libraries came from 5' RACE performed with UMI labels. TCRdb derives one entry per CDR3 protein from the 5' RACE reads, leaving out DNA. This repertoire includes some 120,000 distinct CDR3 sequences. This CDR3 has 15 residues. CDR1 is GTSNPN and CDR2 is SVGIG in the germline V gene (reference sequence). In regard to this clonotype: Its specificity is unknown.

This chain uses TRBV30 with TRBJ2-2; TCRdb returns TRBD1, unconfirmable since there is no DNA. This receptor was obtained from a human donor in good health. Some clones in this sample may be carry-over from other donors' samples. The material sequenced was naive CXCR3+ CD8+ T cells from blood. Sample subset: CD45RO-CCR7+CD27+CD95- naive CD8+ T cells expressing CXCR3 (TNR3+). CDR3: CAWSHGQGNTGELFF.